This paragraph reports one T cell receptor (beta chain). Its antigen is not known. Germline trimming cut 4 bases from V and 0 bases from J; bases unmatched to any gene: 8. Germline V gene data show CDR1 as KGHSH and CDR2 as LQKENI. The CDR3 spans 16 residues. TCRdb redid the calling of the 5' RACE reads with MiXCR, one entry per CDR3 protein. The sample shows 450,000 to 650,000 distinct CDR3 sequences, about a fifth of them seen only once. This entry belongs to a study of T-cell memory formation after mild COVID-19. Study observations and caveats: The study found contracting CD4+ clones mainly in CM and EM and contracting CD8+ clones in EMRA.

The chain uses TRBV18 and TRBJ1-2; 7 nucleotides line up with TRBD1. The TCR sequence derives from an adult woman who had mild COVID-19 (a few samples of this study predate the infection). Cell type and time point are not known. The sample was PBMCs or a T cell subset sorted from them (not recorded which). The CDR3 sequence: CASSLQEGASNYGYTF. The CDR3 DNA follows: TGTGCCAGCTCACTACAAGAGGGGGCATCTAACTATGGCTACACCTTC.